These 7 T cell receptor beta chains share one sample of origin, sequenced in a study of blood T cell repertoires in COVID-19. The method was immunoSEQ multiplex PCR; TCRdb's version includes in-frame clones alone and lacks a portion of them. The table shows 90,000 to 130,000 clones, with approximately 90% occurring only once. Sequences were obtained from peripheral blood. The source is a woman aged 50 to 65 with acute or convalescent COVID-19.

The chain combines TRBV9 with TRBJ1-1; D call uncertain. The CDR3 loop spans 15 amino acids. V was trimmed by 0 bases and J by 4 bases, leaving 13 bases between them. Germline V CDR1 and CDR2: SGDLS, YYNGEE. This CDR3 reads CASSVAEGSGTEAFF. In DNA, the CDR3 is TGTGCCAGCAGCGTAGCTGAGGGAAGCGGCACTGAAGCTTTCTTT.

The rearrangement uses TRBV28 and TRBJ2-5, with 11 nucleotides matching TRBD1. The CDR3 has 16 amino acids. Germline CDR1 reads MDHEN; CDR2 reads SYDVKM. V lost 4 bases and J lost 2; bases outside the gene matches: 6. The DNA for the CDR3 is TGTGCCAGCAGTTCTATCGGACAGGGGGCACAAGAGACCCAGTACTTC. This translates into CASSSIGQGAQETQYF. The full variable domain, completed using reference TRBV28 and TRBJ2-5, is DVKVTQSSRYLVKRTGEKVFLECVQDMDHENMFWYRQDPGLGLRLIYFSYDVKMKEKGDIPEGYSVSREKKERFSLILESASTNQTSMYLCASSSIGQGAQETQYFGPGTRLLVL.

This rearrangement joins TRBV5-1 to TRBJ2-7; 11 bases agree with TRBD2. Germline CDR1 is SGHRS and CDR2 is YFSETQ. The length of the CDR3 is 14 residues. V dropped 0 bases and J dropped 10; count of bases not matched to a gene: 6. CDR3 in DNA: TGCGCCAGCAGCTTGGAACTAGCGGGAGTCCCACAGTACTTC. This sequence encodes CASSLELAGVPQYF.

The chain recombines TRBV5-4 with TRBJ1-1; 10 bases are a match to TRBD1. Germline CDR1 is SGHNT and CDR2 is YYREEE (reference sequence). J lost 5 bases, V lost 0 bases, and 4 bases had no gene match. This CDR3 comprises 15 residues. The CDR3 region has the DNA TGTGCCAGCAGCTTGGCGGGACAGGGGTGGACTGAAGCTTTCTTT. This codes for CASSLAGQGWTEAFF.

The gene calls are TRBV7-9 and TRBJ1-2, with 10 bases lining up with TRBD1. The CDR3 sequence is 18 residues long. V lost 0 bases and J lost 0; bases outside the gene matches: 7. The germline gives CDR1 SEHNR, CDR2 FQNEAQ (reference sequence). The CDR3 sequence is CASSLARTGGISNYGYTF. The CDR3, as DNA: TGTGCCAGCAGCTTAGCTAGGACAGGGGGGATTTCTAACTATGGCTACACCTTC.

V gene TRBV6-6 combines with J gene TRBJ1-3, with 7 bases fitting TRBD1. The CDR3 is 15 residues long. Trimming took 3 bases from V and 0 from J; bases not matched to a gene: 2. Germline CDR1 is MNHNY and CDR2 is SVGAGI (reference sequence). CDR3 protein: CASSYWTGSGNTIYF. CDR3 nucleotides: TGTGCCAGCAGTTATTGGACAGGCTCTGGAAACACCATATATTTT.

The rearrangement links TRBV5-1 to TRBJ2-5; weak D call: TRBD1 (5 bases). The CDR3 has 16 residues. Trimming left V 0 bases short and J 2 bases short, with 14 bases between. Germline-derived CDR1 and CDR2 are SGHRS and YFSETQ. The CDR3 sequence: CASSLVQGGRQETQYF. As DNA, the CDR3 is TGCGCCAGCAGCTTGGTCCAGGGCGGACGACAAGAGACCCAGTACTTC.